The entry that follows covers one T cell receptor beta chain sequence. The entry originates in a study of OX40 agonist ivuxolimab in advanced cancers. In the study overall: With a range of roughly 20 to 85, age averaged 60 years, and more than 75% were male.

CDR3 length: 14 amino acids. CDR1 is SGHKS, CDR2 YYEKEE, per germline (reference sequence). Trimming stripped 2 bases from V and 3 bases from J, with 11 bases between. Measured with immunoSEQ multiplex PCR; TCRdb has only the in-frame clones, and not every one. The sample records more than 85,000 clones, about nine tenths being singletons. This TCR was sampled from an adult with an advanced solid tumor such as melanoma, head and neck, liver or kidney cancer. Sequenced here: CD4+ or CD8+ T cells sorted from blood, sampled in a trial of the OX40 agonist ivuxolimab. J is TRBJ1-1 and V is TRBV5-5; possibly TRBD1 for D (5 bases). CDR3 nucleotide sequence: TGTGCCAGCAGCTTCTTACAGGTAGACACTGAAGCTTTCTTT. It encodes CASSFLQVDTEAFF.